The TCR beta chain under discussion was sequenced for a study of T cells in Graves' hyperthyroidism and ophthalmopathy. The hyperthyroidism was newly diagnosed and had lasted under 2 months; the patients were aged 18 to 65. There were TCR beta CDR3 regions amplified from RNA transcripts. Researchers ran a first-round RT-PCR on the TCR CDR3 using the HTBI primer set. MiXCR was run by TCRdb on the multiplex PCR reads, yielding one entry per CDR3 protein. The sample lists approximately 620,000 distinct CDR3 sequences; approximately 13% were seen once. Study-level results: The majority of expanded thyroid clonotypes above 0.001 also appeared in blood.

This clonotype appeared many times. The antigen is not known. Germline loops: CDR1 LGHNT, CDR2 FRNRAP. The CDR3 extends over 13 amino acids. The sample comprised blood. This receptor was identified in a woman aged 30 to 39 with Graves' hyperthyroidism that later progressed to Graves' ophthalmopathy. V and J are TRBV12-5 and TRBJ1-5; D remains ambiguous. The CDR3 DNA reads TGTGCCACCAACTCCGACGGCAATCAGCCCCAGCATTTT. This translates into CATNSDGNQPQHF.